This entry concerns a single T cell receptor (beta chain). This sample was included in a study of cytomegalovirus exposure and HLA in healthy donors. The primer mix had 60 Vbeta and 13 Jbeta primers. The assay was immunoSEQ multiplex PCR, and TCRdb's table has in-frame clones only and misses some. Altogether 150,000 to 200,000 clones are present, about 81% being singletons, with the ten largest covering 1.5% to 2%. V was trimmed by 2 bases and J by 8 bases, leaving 10 bases between them. Germline V gene lookup returns CDR1 MNHEY and CDR2 SMNVEV (reference sequence). This CDR3 is built from 14 residues.

The sequenced sample was PBMCs. This receptor was identified in a woman aged 18-29 years in good health and CMV-seronegative. The chain carries TRBV27 and TRBJ1-6; no firm D call. The CDR3 DNA reads as TGTGCCAGCAGTTTAGTGTCAGGATATTCACCCCTCCACTTT. Translation gives CASSLVSGYSPLHF.